This T cell receptor beta chain comes out of a study of cytomegalovirus exposure and HLA in healthy donors. Primers for the PCR totalled 60 Vbeta and 13 Jbeta. Only in-frame clones appear in the TCRdb table, and some are missing; sequencing was by immunoSEQ multiplex PCR. The data contain 130,000 to 150,000 clones, about 84% of them singletons. This CDR3 is 14 amino acids long. V lost 3 bases and J 2 bases, leaving 8 bases between the germline ends. Germline V gene data show CDR1 as MNHNY and CDR2 as SVGAGI (reference sequence). Sequencing used PBMCs. The chain joins TRBV6-6 to TRBJ1-5, with TRBD1 as a possible D gene (5 bases). This TCR came from a male donor in good health and CMV-seronegative. Here the CDR3 reads CASSYGRGNQPQHF. CDR3 nucleotide sequence: TGTGCCAGCAGTTATGGCAGGGGCAATCAGCCCCAGCATTTT.